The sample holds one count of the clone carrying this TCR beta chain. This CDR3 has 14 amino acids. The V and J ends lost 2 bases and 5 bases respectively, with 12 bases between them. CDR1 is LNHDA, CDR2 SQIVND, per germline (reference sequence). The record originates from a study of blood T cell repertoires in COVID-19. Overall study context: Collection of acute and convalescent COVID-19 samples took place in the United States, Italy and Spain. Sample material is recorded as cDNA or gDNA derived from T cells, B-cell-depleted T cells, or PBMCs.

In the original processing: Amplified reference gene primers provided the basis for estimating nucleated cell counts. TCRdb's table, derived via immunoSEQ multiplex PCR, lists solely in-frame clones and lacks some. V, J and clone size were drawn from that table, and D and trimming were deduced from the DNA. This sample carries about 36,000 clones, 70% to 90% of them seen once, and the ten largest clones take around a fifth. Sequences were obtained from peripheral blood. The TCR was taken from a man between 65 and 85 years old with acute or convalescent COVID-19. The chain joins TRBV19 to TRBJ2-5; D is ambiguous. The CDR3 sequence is CASSIMGFGETQYF. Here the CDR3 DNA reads TGTGCCAGTAGTATAATGGGTTTCGGGGAGACCCAGTACTTC.